This T cell receptor (beta chain) appears in the sequencing data of a study of Ad26.COV2.S vaccination and SARS-CoV-2 variants. Study outcomes and limitations: Vaccine recipients and placebo recipients showed similar non-spike TCR breadth.

Treatment here: over 15 received Ad26.COV2.S at low or high dose, single or two shots; 5 received placebo; per-sample allocation not given. Samples were taken on day 63 after the first vaccine or placebo injection. Boston hosted the donor, who was an adult aged 18-55 years. Germline CDR1 is KGHSH and CDR2 is LQKENI. The germline V and J ends were trimmed by 3 bases and 0 bases, with 15 bases remaining between them. The CDR3 length is 17 residues. This clone has just a few counts. What it binds is not known. Clones were read by immunoSEQ multiplex PCR, and TCRdb kept only the in-frame ones, dropping some. Of 200,000 to 300,000 clones listed, approximately 88% were seen once; the top ten hold about 10%.

This sequence originates from a person between 18 and 59 years old who received the Ad26.COV2.S COVID-19 vaccine or a placebo. This rearrangement joins TRBV18 to TRBJ2-4; the D gene is possibly TRBD1 (5 bases). The material was peripheral blood, obtained in a trial of Ad26.COV2.S vaccine versus placebo. CDR3 sequence: CASSPAGKALAKNIQYF. CDR3 sequence (DNA): TGTGCCAGCTCACCCGCAGGGAAGGCACTAGCCAAAAACATTCAGTACTTC.